This TCR beta chain was documented in a study of blood T cell repertoires in COVID-19. The CDR3 totals 14 residues. CDR1 and CDR2 from the germline V gene are MNHEY and SVGAGI. With 6 bases removed from V and 6 bases from J, the gap between germline ends came to 17 bases. This clone was counted a few times. As originally analysed: For nucleated cells, counts were estimated from reference gene primer amplification. Data came from immunoSEQ multiplex PCR; TCRdb stores just in-frame clones and leaves some out. D and trimming come from the DNA, and the V and J calls and clone size come from that table. The sample yields about 260,000 clones, about 83% seen once.

The clonotype was recovered from a woman aged 45-60 years who had recovered from COVID-19. The sample consisted of PBMCs or T cells enriched from blood (not recorded which). This chain links TRBV6-5 with TRBJ1-1; maybe TRBD1 (6 bases). The CDR3 spells CASRAGTFTPEAFF. The CDR3 DNA is TGTGCCAGCAGAGCCGGGACATTCACTCCTGAAGCTTTCTTT.